This T cell receptor beta chain was observed in a study of T cell responses to AZD1222 COVID-19 vaccine. As for the study in general: The study pooled second doses at about 4 or about 12 weeks.

Study-level findings and limits: In all cases, repertoires were sampled only after the peak T cell response. Only a handful of AZD1222 recipients, five to seven in all, had baseline seropositivity.

Measured with immunoSEQ multiplex PCR; TCRdb has only the in-frame clones, and not every one. The table includes 120,000 or so clones, about nine tenths detected once. On this clone: Its antigen remains unknown.

Looked up from germline, CDR1 is LGHDT and CDR2 is YNNKEL (reference sequence). Trimming took 0 bases from V and 11 from J, leaving 13 bases between them. The CDR3 spans 13 residues. The specimen comprised peripheral blood, sampled on day 0 of AZD1222 vaccination. The sequence came from an adult in good health. The chain links TRBV3-1 (or the pseudogene TRBV3-2) to TRBJ1-1, with D uncertain. CDR3 coding DNA: TGTGCCAGCAGCCAAGACCGACACCGGCCGGCTTTCTTT. Translation: CASSQDRHRPAFF.